The clone carrying this T cell receptor (beta chain) was found a few times. Its antigen is still unknown. The CDR3 consists of 18 residues. After removal of 4 bases from V and 5 bases from J, the junction contained 15 bases not matched to a gene. Per germline, CDR1 ENHRY and CDR2 SYGVKD. These data belong to a study of response to subunit inactivated influenza vaccine. Study outcomes and limitations: The authors suggested that every seasonal influenza vaccination recruits few new T cells.

TCRdb re-analysed the RT-PCR reads in MiXCR, keeping a single row per CDR3 protein. This sample yields about 700,000 distinct CDR3 sequences, of which about 15% are seen a single time; 6.5% to 8.5% belongs to the top ten. The TCR originated in a man in his forties or fifties who received an inactivated influenza vaccine. The chain is built from TRBV10-3 and TRBJ2-5; 11 positions match TRBD2. Source: PBMCs from blood, taken less than 15 days before vaccination. CDR3 sequence reads: CAISAGLAETIPRETQYF. Written as DNA, the CDR3 is TGTGCCATCAGTGCGGGACTAGCGGAGACGATCCCCCGTGAGACCCAGTACTTC.